This is a list of T cell receptor beta chains from one sample in a study of spatial heterogeneity in lung cancer. TCRdb processed the 5' RACE reads anew with MiXCR; each CDR3 protein has one entry. The sample shows more than 60,000 distinct CDR3 sequences, approximately 6% of them seen only once. Here the sequenced sample was PBMCs, taken at surgery. The receptors stem from a female donor with early-stage non-small cell lung cancer. Both conserved end residues are part of each CDR3. Each record gives: clone size, J gene, D gene, V gene, CDR3 protein. D genes are given only for firm matches. Clone sizes are given selectively: once, few, many, or a class where the clone is expanded.

clone size: many
J gene: TRBJ2-4
D gene: NA
V gene: TRBV28
CDR3 protein: CASSLFQGTGDIQYF

clone size: many
J gene: TRBJ1-2
D gene: NA
V gene: TRBV5-1
CDR3 protein: CASSLEGPLNYGYTF

clone size: few
J gene: TRBJ1-5
D gene: NA
V gene: TRBV21-1
CDR3 protein: CNESDSNQPQHF

clone size: many
J gene: TRBJ2-6
D gene: NA
V gene: TRBV5-6
CDR3 protein: CASSTGPRSDFRSGANVLTF

clone size: many
J gene: TRBJ2-2
D gene: TRBD1
V gene: TRBV29-1
CDR3 protein: CSATDRGETGELFF

clone size: many
J gene: TRBJ2-3
D gene: TRBD1
V gene: TRBV3-1
CDR3 protein: CASSQTGGTDTQYF

clone size: NA
J gene: TRBJ1-3
D gene: NA
V gene: TRBV5-1
CDR3 protein: CASSFLDRPSSGNTIYF

clone size: many
J gene: TRBJ1-2
D gene: TRBD1
V gene: TRBV6-5
CDR3 protein: CASSRTGGSYGYTF

clone size: NA
J gene: TRBJ1-4
D gene: NA
V gene: TRBV11-3
CDR3 protein: CASTGGENEKLFF

clone size: NA
J gene: TRBJ2-2
D gene: TRBD1
V gene: TRBV5-4
CDR3 protein: CASSTRDRATGELFF

clone size: NA
J gene: TRBJ2-2
D gene: NA
V gene: TRBV7-2
CDR3 protein: CASSPGTFPLSGELFF

clone size: many
J gene: TRBJ2-2
D gene: NA
V gene: TRBV7-9
CDR3 protein: CASSSPEGVITGELFF

clone size: few
J gene: TRBJ1-1
D gene: NA
V gene: TRBV19
CDR3 protein: CASSMKGDTEAFF

clone size: many
J gene: TRBJ2-7
D gene: NA
V gene: TRBV12-3/TRBV12-4
CDR3 protein: CASSLILEDEQYF

clone size: many
J gene: TRBJ2-7
D gene: NA
V gene: TRBV11-1
CDR3 protein: CASSAGGPPKEQYF

clone size: NA
J gene: TRBJ2-7
D gene: TRBD1
V gene: TRBV6-1
CDR3 protein: CASSDHWDRSYEQYF

clone size: many
J gene: TRBJ1-5
D gene: NA
V gene: TRBV6-6
CDR3 protein: CASSVGAGNQPQHF

clone size: many
J gene: TRBJ1-6
D gene: NA
V gene: TRBV5-5
CDR3 protein: CASMKGDNSPLHF

clone size: many
J gene: TRBJ2-3
D gene: TRBD2
V gene: TRBV5-1
CDR3 protein: CASSLDGTSGGTDTQYF

clone size: few
J gene: TRBJ2-3
D gene: NA
V gene: TRBV12-3/TRBV12-4
CDR3 protein: CASSFRTGMLAGRSSSTDTQYF

clone size: NA
J gene: TRBJ2-3
D gene: TRBD2
V gene: TRBV12-3/TRBV12-4
CDR3 protein: CASSLRASGGSAGYF

clone size: few
J gene: TRBJ2-1
D gene: NA
V gene: TRBV5-1
CDR3 protein: CASSLGGTLGYSEQFF

clone size: many
J gene: TRBJ2-7
D gene: TRBD1
V gene: TRBV5-1
CDR3 protein: CASSPRQGATYEQYF

clone size: many
J gene: TRBJ2-2
D gene: NA
V gene: TRBV6-5
CDR3 protein: CASTAGDGELFF

clone size: many
J gene: TRBJ1-1
D gene: NA
V gene: TRBV2
CDR3 protein: CASTDGEAFF

clone size: many
J gene: TRBJ1-5
D gene: NA
V gene: TRBV28
CDR3 protein: CASSLYPGDSNQPQHF

clone size: NA
J gene: TRBJ1-1
D gene: NA
V gene: TRBV7-9
CDR3 protein: CASSAILRGTEAFF

clone size: few
J gene: TRBJ2-2
D gene: NA
V gene: TRBV7-9
CDR3 protein: CASSSRTDTGELFF

clone size: many
J gene: TRBJ2-3
D gene: NA
V gene: TRBV20-1
CDR3 protein: CSASGGTDTQYF

clone size: NA
J gene: TRBJ1-2
D gene: NA
V gene: TRBV5-1
CDR3 protein: CASSLGPSDYGYTF

clone size: many
J gene: TRBJ2-1
D gene: TRBD2
V gene: TRBV29-1
CDR3 protein: CSVAATSGSYNEQFF

clone size: few
J gene: TRBJ2-3
D gene: TRBD2
V gene: TRBV5-1
CDR3 protein: CASSLAGVTDTQYF

clone size: NA
J gene: TRBJ2-3
D gene: TRBD2
V gene: TRBV9
CDR3 protein: CASSTGLAGGRGTDTQYF

clone size: few
J gene: TRBJ2-2
D gene: TRBD1
V gene: TRBV7-2
CDR3 protein: CASSLTGANTGELFF

clone size: many
J gene: TRBJ2-1
D gene: TRBD1
V gene: TRBV7-2
CDR3 protein: CASSLGRGRDEQFF

clone size: NA
J gene: TRBJ1-4
D gene: NA
V gene: TRBV29-1
CDR3 protein: CSVKGVGNEKLFF

clone size: many
J gene: TRBJ2-1
D gene: TRBD2
V gene: TRBV24-1
CDR3 protein: CATSDYPSGKANEQFF

clone size: many
J gene: TRBJ2-1
D gene: NA
V gene: TRBV20-1
CDR3 protein: CSARRDGSSYNEQFF

clone size: NA
J gene: TRBJ2-3
D gene: TRBD2
V gene: TRBV7-2
CDR3 protein: CASSPRLAGWGDTQYF

clone size: few
J gene: TRBJ2-5
D gene: NA
V gene: TRBV2
CDR3 protein: CASSEPWETQYF

clone size: many
J gene: TRBJ1-3
D gene: NA
V gene: TRBV9
CDR3 protein: CASSEQGNTIYF

clone size: many
J gene: TRBJ1-5
D gene: TRBD1
V gene: TRBV6-5
CDR3 protein: CASSPGQGHQPQHF

clone size: many
J gene: TRBJ1-2
D gene: NA
V gene: TRBV5-1
CDR3 protein: CASSFPDPYEGYTF

clone size: many
J gene: TRBJ2-1
D gene: NA
V gene: TRBV5-6
CDR3 protein: CASSLGPEGINEQFF

clone size: NA
J gene: TRBJ2-2
D gene: NA
V gene: TRBV9
CDR3 protein: CASSAAGELFF

clone size: many
J gene: TRBJ2-3
D gene: NA
V gene: TRBV2
CDR3 protein: CASGGASYTQYF

clone size: NA
J gene: TRBJ2-1
D gene: TRBD2
V gene: TRBV7-3
CDR3 protein: CASSSPGLAWQFF

clone size: few
J gene: TRBJ1-2
D gene: NA
V gene: TRBV12-3/TRBV12-4
CDR3 protein: CASSSHGSGWSGGYTF